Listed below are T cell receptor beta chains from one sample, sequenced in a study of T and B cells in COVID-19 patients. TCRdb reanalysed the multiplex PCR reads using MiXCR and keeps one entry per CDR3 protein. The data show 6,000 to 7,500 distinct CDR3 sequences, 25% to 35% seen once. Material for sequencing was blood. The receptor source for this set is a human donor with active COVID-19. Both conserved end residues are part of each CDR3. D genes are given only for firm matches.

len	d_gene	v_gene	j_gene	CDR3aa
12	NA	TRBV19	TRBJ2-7	CASSSLSYEQYF
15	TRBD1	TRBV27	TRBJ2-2	CASSSTGLNTGELFF
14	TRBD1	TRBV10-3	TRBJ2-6	CAMIGGTGANVLTF
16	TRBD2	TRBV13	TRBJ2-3	CASSLTSGGAPDTQYF
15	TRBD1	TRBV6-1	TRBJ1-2	CASSESGQGNYGYTF
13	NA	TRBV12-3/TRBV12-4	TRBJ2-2	CATPEENTGELFF
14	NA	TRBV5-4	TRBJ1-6	CASSFMGENSPLHF
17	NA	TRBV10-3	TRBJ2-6	CAISEGGGNTGANVLTF
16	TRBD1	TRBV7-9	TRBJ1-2	CASSLGQGARDYGYTF
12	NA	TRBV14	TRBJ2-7	CASSQLGHGLRF
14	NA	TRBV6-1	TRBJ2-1	CASSFKDREGEQFF
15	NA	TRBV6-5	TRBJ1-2	CASSTGDKSNYGYTF
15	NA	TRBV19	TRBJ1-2	CASSPAPRDPYGYTF
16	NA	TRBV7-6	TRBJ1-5	CASSFSIGTVDQPQHF
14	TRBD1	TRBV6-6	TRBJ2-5	CASSYPDRGETQYF
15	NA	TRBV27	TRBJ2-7	CASSPVGGLSYEQYF
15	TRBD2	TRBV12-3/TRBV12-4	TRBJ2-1	CASSFILAGDNEQFF
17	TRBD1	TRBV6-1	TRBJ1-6	CASRPHQKGGSNSPLHF
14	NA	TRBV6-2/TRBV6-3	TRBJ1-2	CASRSGGAAYGYTF
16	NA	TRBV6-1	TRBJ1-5	CASSEWKGQGNQPQHF
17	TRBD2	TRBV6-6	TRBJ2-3	CASSYPGTSGGADTQYF
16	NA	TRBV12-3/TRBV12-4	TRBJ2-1	CASSFSLASSYNEQFF
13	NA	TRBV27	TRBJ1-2	CASSLSGTPGYTF
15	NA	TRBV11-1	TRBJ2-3	CASSFTADPTDTQYF
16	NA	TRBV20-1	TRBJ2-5	CSASTLGTAYQETQYF
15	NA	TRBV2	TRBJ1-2	CASSVERGANDGYTF
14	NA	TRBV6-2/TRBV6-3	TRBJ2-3	CASSYSEQGWAQYF
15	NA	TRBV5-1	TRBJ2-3	CASSLVGQITDTQYF
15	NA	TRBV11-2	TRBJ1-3	CASSTTPSSGNTIYF
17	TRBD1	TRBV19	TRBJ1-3	CASSILGQGDYGNTIYF
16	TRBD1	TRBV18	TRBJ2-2	CASSPDRAQGTGELFF
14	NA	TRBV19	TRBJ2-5	CASSSGLRQETQYF
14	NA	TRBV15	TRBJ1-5	CATSGQGKNQPQHF
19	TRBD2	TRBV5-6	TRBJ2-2	CASSFLAGEVNLNTGELFF
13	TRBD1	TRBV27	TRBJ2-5	CASSTGGPETQYF
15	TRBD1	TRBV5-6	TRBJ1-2	CASSPGQGAQYGYTF